This TCR beta chain was found in a study of T cells after yellow fever vaccination. Whole-study findings and limits: Post-booster samples contained most primary-vaccination clones (around 96% CD4, around 88% CD8). Though weaker, the secondary response peaked faster, on day 5 versus 15.

From germline, CDR1 is DFQATT and CDR2 SNEGSKA (reference sequence). This CDR3 has 14 residues. V was shortened by 2 bases and J by 0 bases, with 9 bases between the two germline ends. This clonotype came up many times. Its antigen is not known. TCRdb re-called the 5' RACE reads through MiXCR, storing one row per CDR3 protein. The sample yields 200,000 to 250,000 distinct CDR3 sequences, about 7.1% seen once. The sequencing used CD4+ T cells sorted from PBMCs, collected 15 days after the yellow fever booster vaccination. The source is a man younger than 45 who received the YFV17D yellow fever vaccine. This chain joins TRBV20-1 and TRBJ2-3; D may be TRBD1 (5 bases). The CDR3 loop reads CSARRQTSTDTQYF. The CDR3 DNA is TGCAGTGCTAGAAGACAGACTAGCACAGATACGCAGTATTTT.